The 13 T cell receptor beta chains below come from one sample, sequenced in a study of shared clonotypes between healthy human individuals. Naive CD8 cells lacked CD45RO, underwent positive selection for CCR7 and left out terminally differentiated effector memory CD45RA+ cells. Profiling relied on immunoSEQ multiplex PCR, and the TCRdb table lists in-frame clones only, not all of them. This sample yields roughly 810,000 clones, of which about 96% are seen a single time; 0.2% to 0.25% belongs to the top ten. Source material: naive CD8+ T cells sorted from blood. These receptors were collected from a man aged 25 to 40 in good health.

This chain links TRBV2 with TRBJ1-1; the D is unclear. CDR3 length: 11 amino acids. V lost 10 bases to trimming and J lost 4 bases, with 10 bases between them. The germline CDR1 and CDR2 sequences are SNHLY and FYNNEI. This chain's CDR3 is CAIHRSTEAFF. The DNA for the CDR3 is TGTGCCATCCATAGAAGCACTGAAGCTTTCTTT.

The chain links TRBV28 to TRBJ2-1; weak D call: TRBD1 (5 bases). Germline loops: CDR1 MDHEN, CDR2 SYDVKM. V was pared by 6 bases and J by 3 bases, with 12 bases between. CDR3 length: 14 amino acids. The CDR3 sequence: CASSPRTLYNEQFF. Written as DNA, the CDR3 is TGTGCCAGCAGCCCCCGGACACTCTACAATGAGCAGTTCTTC.

Comment on this clone: The same CDR3 arises from other DNA sequences in this sample as well. The chain uses TRBV28 and TRBJ2-7; no firm D call. The V end lost 3 bases, the J end lost 4 bases, and 4 bases lay between the germline ends. CDR3 length: 11 amino acids. Germline CDR1 is MDHEN and CDR2 is SYDVKM. Here the CDR3 DNA reads TGTGCCAGCAGTTTCGCTTACGAGCAGTACTTC. This gives the protein CASSFAYEQYF.

Note on this clone: This CDR3 is also generated by other DNA sequences in the sample. CDR3 sequence: CASSYPGGTEAFF. The CDR3 DNA reads as TGTGCCAGCAGTTACCCAGGTGGCACTGAAGCTTTCTTT. The chain carries TRBV6-5 and TRBJ1-1; no clear D. Trimming shortened V by 2 bases and J by 4 bases, and 8 bases separated the two germline ends. This CDR3 has 13 amino acids. Looked up from germline, CDR1 is MNHEY and CDR2 is SVGAGI.

This chain links TRBV7-9 with TRBJ2-2, with 9 bases aligning to TRBD2. The CDR3 has 15 residues. The ends lost 5 bases at V and 4 bases at J; junction bases unmatched: 5. Germline CDR1 is SEHNR and CDR2 is FQNEAQ (reference sequence). In DNA form, the CDR3 reads TGTGCCAGCAGCGACCTAGCGGGACGCACCGGGGAGCTGTTTTTT. The encoded protein is CASSDLAGRTGELFF.

This clone was observed once. V gene TRBV4-1 combines with J gene TRBJ2-7, with TRBD2 identical over 8 bases. The CDR3 loop spans 15 amino acids. Germline V gives CDR1 MGHRA, CDR2 YSYEKL. Germline trimming cut 0 bases from V and 3 bases from J; bases unmatched to any gene: 4. CDR3 DNA sequence: TGCGCCAGCAGCCAAGACCGGGAGGGACTCTACGAGCAGTACTTC. This codes for CASSQDREGLYEQYF.

The CDR3 DNA follows: TGCGCCAGCAGTGAATTGACAGGGACCACTGAAGCTTTCTTT. It codes for CASSELTGTTEAFF. This chain links TRBV10-2 with TRBJ1-1; TRBD1 aligns across 7 bases. Looked up from germline, CDR1 is WSHSY and CDR2 is SAAADI. The CDR3 spans 14 residues. Trimming at V came to 3 bases and at J to 4 bases, leaving 5 bases not matched to a gene.

V and J are TRBV30 and TRBJ1-1; no clear D. Per the germline V gene, CDR1 is GTSNPN and CDR2 is SVGIG (reference sequence). The CDR3 consists of 17 residues. Trimming pared 2 bases from V and 0 bases from J, leaving 19 bases between. Here the CDR3 DNA reads TGTGCCTGGAGTCCCCCGGTTGGGCACAACTTGAACACTGAAGCTTTCTTT. This translates into CAWSPPVGHNLNTEAFF.

This rearrangement joins TRBV7-2 to TRBJ2-7; tentatively, D is TRBD2 (5 bases). Germline CDR1 SGHTA, CDR2 FQGNSA. This CDR3 is 14 amino acids long. V lost 2 bases, J lost 3 bases, and 11 bases lay in between. CDR3 sequence (DNA): TGTGCCAGCAGCTTAACGATCGGGATCTACGAGCAGTACTTC. It specifies CASSLTIGIYEQYF.

V gene TRBV27 combines with J gene TRBJ1-1, with D unclear. The CDR3 covers 14 residues. The V and J ends lost 3 bases and 6 bases respectively, with 14 bases between them. CDR1 and CDR2 (germline): MNHEY, SMNVEV (reference sequence). CDR3 loop: CASSFPGMVSEAFF. The CDR3 nucleotides are TGTGCCAGCAGTTTTCCGGGAATGGTCTCTGAAGCTTTCTTT.

The chain uses TRBV2 and TRBJ2-7; 9 bases fit TRBD1. CDR3 length: 12 residues. Germline lookup yields CDR1 SNHLY and CDR2 FYNNEI. With V trimmed by 8 bases and J by 7 bases, 6 bases remained unmatched. CDR3 residues: CASRDRVDEQYF. Written as DNA, the CDR3 is TGTGCCAGCCGGGACAGGGTAGATGAGCAGTACTTC.

The CDR3 DNA follows: TGTGCCAGCGCAGACCTCTACAATGAGCAGTTCTTC. It codes for CASADLYNEQFF. The genes are TRBV2 and TRBJ2-1; D ambiguous. Germline V CDR1 and CDR2: SNHLY, FYNNEI. With 8 bases removed from V and 3 bases from J, the gap between germline ends came to 8 bases. The CDR3 covers 12 residues.

This chain links TRBV7-9 with TRBJ2-7; 9 bases line up with TRBD2. The CDR3 totals 17 residues. After removal of 4 bases from V and 4 bases from J, the junction contained 14 bases not matched to a gene. The V gene's germline CDR1 is SEHNR and CDR2 FQNEAQ (reference sequence). In DNA form, the CDR3 reads TGTGCCAGCAGCTCTGGCGGGAGGGACCGGTCGGCTTACGAGCAGTACTTC. Amino acids: CASSSGGRDRSAYEQYF.